These 23 T cell receptor beta chains originate from one sample sequenced in a study of glioma-infiltrating T cells. The iRepertoire nested amplicon-rescue multiplex PCR amplified TCR alpha and beta CDR3s from RNA. In TCRdb, the multiplex PCR reads were re-called with MiXCR into one record per CDR3 protein. This table has fewer than 250,000 distinct CDR3 sequences, over 30% appearing once. Material for sequencing was glioma tissue, nonneoplastic brain tissue, or PBMCs (not recorded which). The source is a human donor with low-grade glioma or glioblastoma, undergoing nonglioma brain surgery, or in good health (not recorded which).

This clonotype was seen ten or more times. V usage is TRBV6-6 and J usage is TRBJ1-2; unclear D gene. There are 13 residues in the CDR3. Germline V gives CDR1 MNHNY, CDR2 SVGAGI (reference sequence). Trimming stripped 0 bases from V and 7 bases from J, with 9 bases between. In DNA form, the CDR3 reads TGTGCCAGCAGTTACTCTCACGAGGTTGGCTACACCTTC. Its translation: CASSYSHEVGYTF.

Details on this clonotype: A much larger clone lies a single base off, so this may be a read error. This chain connects TRBV7-2 to TRBJ1-4, with D perhaps TRBD1 (6 bases). CDR1 SGHTA and CDR2 FQGNSA come from the germline V gene. The CDR3 spans 14 residues. V was cut by 1 base and J by 10 bases, with 13 bases left in between. The CDR3 sequence: CASSLVGGSGKLFF. In DNA form, the CDR3 reads TGTGCCAGCAGCTTAGTAGGGGGGAGTGGAAAACTGTTTTTT.

This clonotype was recorded a few times. The CDR3 DNA reads TGTGCCAGCAGCCCGACTAGCGGGAGGGAGAGGGCTAGCACAGATACGCAGTATTTT. It codes for CASSPTSGRERASTDTQYF. The rearrangement links TRBV3-1 to TRBJ2-3; 14 bases are a match to TRBD2. The CDR3 is 19 residues long. V lost 4 bases to trimming and J lost 0 bases; unmatched junction nucleotides: 9. Germline CDR1 is LGHDT and CDR2 is YNNKEL (reference sequence).

This clonotype was found many times. The rearrangement joins TRBV19 to TRBJ1-1; 7 bases fit TRBD1. With V trimmed by 7 bases and J by 0 bases, 5 bases remained unmatched. The length of the CDR3 is 14 residues. Germline values: CDR1 LNHDA, CDR2 SQIVND (reference sequence). CDR3 nucleotide sequence: TGTGCCAGTACCGGACAGGCTCTGAACACTGAAGCTTTCTTT. Translated, it gives CASTGQALNTEAFF.

This clonotype occurred many times. The chain uses TRBV20-1 and TRBJ1-2; unclear D gene. Germline V CDR1 and CDR2: DFQATT, SNEGSKA (reference sequence). The CDR3 consists of 12 residues. Deletions cut 4 bases from V and 7 bases from J, with 13 bases between. This chain's CDR3 is CSANGRTSGYTF. The CDR3 DNA sequence: TGCAGTGCTAACGGACGTACGTCTGGCTACACCTTC.

This clonotype has ten or more counts. The chain uses TRBV4-3 and TRBJ2-1, with 9 positions matching TRBD2. Germline CDR1 is LGHNA and CDR2 is YSLEER. Trimming at V came to 3 bases and at J to 4 bases, leaving 1 base not matched to a gene. This CDR3 comprises 14 residues. The CDR3 DNA sequence: TGCGCCAGCAGCCAGACTAGCGGTTACAATGAGCAGTTCTTC. Translating gives CASSQTSGYNEQFF.

This clonotype was found many times. The gene calls are TRBV19 and TRBJ1-5, with D maybe TRBD1 (6 bases). V lost 3 bases and J 1 base, leaving 10 bases between the germline ends. The germline CDR1 and CDR2 sequences are LNHDA and SQIVND (reference sequence). This CDR3 has 15 residues. The CDR3 sequence: CASSMNRVSNQPQHF. The CDR3 DNA follows: TGTGCCAGTAGTATGAACAGGGTGAGCAATCAGCCCCAGCATTTT.

There are many counts of this clonotype. The rearrangement joins TRBV6-5 to TRBJ2-5; D not resolved. Trimming cost V 2 bases and J 4 bases, with 8 bases left between them. The length of the CDR3 is 13 residues. CDR1 and CDR2 from the germline V gene are MNHEY and SVGAGI. This CDR3 reads CASSYHVRETQYF. The CDR3 DNA follows: TGTGCCAGCAGTTACCATGTAAGAGAGACCCAGTACTTC.

The rearrangement uses TRBV11-2 and TRBJ2-7; 11 nucleotides agree with TRBD2. This CDR3 is 14 amino acids long. V lost 6 bases to trimming and J lost 3 bases; unmatched junction nucleotides: 4. From germline, CDR1 is SGHAT and CDR2 FQNNGV. Written as DNA, the CDR3 is TGTGCCAGCAGGATGGGGACTAGCGGCTACGAGCAGTACTTC. This translates into CASRMGTSGYEQYF. Full variable domain (remainder filled in from reference TRBV11-2 and TRBJ2-7): EAGVAQSPRYKIIEKRQSVAFWCNPISGHATLYWYQQILGQGPKLLIQFQNNGVVDDSQLPKDRFSAERLKGVDSTLKIQPAKLEDSAVYLCASRMGTSGYEQYFGPGTRLTVT.

A single count supports this clonotype. A junction boundary mismatches the germline segment, possibly from a read error. This chain uses TRBV6-2 or TRBV6-3 with TRBJ2-5; 7 bases are a match to TRBD2. Germline assignment: CDR1 MNHEY and CDR2 SVGEGT. The length of the CDR3 is 18 residues. CDR3 sequence (DNA): TGTGCCAACAGTTCTCGCCTTGTTTCGGTACTAGCGAAAGAGACCCAGTACTTC. It codes for CANSSRLVSVLAKETQYF.

The table lists this clonotype with many counts. One junction end does not reproduce the germline sequence, and a read error may be involved. The chain is built from TRBV6-4 and TRBJ1-1, with D perhaps matching TRBD1 (5 bases). Germline V gene sequence: CDR1 MRHNA, CDR2 SNTAGT. The CDR3 has 14 residues. In DNA form, the CDR3 reads TGTGCCAGCAGGGACTCTTCCAGGGAGACTGAAGCTTTCTTT. Its translation: CASRDSSRETEAFF.

A remark on this clonotype: Possible read error: a much larger clone is one base away. The V call is TRBV9, the J call TRBJ1-1; no definite D call. With 0 bases removed from V and 1 base from J, the gap between germline ends came to 10 bases. Germline values: CDR1 SGDLS, CDR2 YYNGEE. This CDR3 comprises 15 residues. The CDR3 loop is CASSVEADPNTEAFF. As DNA, the CDR3 is TGTGCCAGCAGCGTAGAGGCAGACCCGAACACTGAAGCTTTCTTT.

Note on this clonotype: A single base separates this from a much larger clone, so it may be a read error. The chain links TRBV4-3 to TRBJ2-3; a weak D match, TRBD2 (6 bases). V shed 3 bases and J shed 4 bases, with 23 bases lying between them. The CDR3 has 18 residues. Germline V CDR1 and CDR2: LGHNA, YSLEER. CDR3 loop: CASSQGPRGSSDSDTQYF. CDR3 DNA sequence: TGCGCCAGCAGCCAGGGGCCCCGGGGGTCTAGCGACTCAGATACGCAGTATTTT.

This clonotype was seen a single time. The CDR3 reads CASSSRGQAFYGYTF. CDR3 DNA: TGTGCCAGCAGCTCTAGGGGACAGGCGTTCTATGGCTACACCTTC. The genes are TRBV9 and TRBJ1-2; 8 nucleotides line up with TRBD1. The CDR3 runs to 15 residues. The V and J ends lost 4 bases and 4 bases, in that order; junction bases with no gene match: 9. CDR1 SGDLS and CDR2 YYNGEE come from the germline V gene. Full variable domain (rest looked up from reference TRBV9 and TRBJ1-2): DSGVTQTPKHLITATGQRVTLRCSPRSGDLSVYWYQQSLDQGLQFLIQYYNGEERAKGNILERFSAQQFPDLHSELNLSSLELGDSALYFCASSSRGQAFYGYTFGSGTRLTVV.

This clonotype was seen only a few times. The chain carries TRBV7-6 and TRBJ2-1, with D perhaps given as TRBD1 or TRBD2 (5 bases each). The germline V gene has CDR1 SGHVS and CDR2 FNYEAQ. The CDR3 runs to 12 residues. With 5 bases removed from V and 7 bases from J, the gap between germline ends came to 9 bases. CDR3 nucleotide sequence: TGTGCCAGCAGCCTGGGGGAGAATGAGCAGTTCTTC. Translated, it gives CASSLGENEQFF.

The sample holds many counts of this clonotype. The rearrangement links TRBV20-1 to TRBJ2-5; weak D call: TRBD1 (6 bases). The CDR3 is made up of 14 amino acids. Germline V gives CDR1 DFQATT, CDR2 SNEGSKA (reference sequence). Trimming cost V 1 base and J 4 bases, with 13 bases left between them. The CDR3 DNA follows: TGCAGTGCTAGAGCGCTACAGGGCCTAGAGACCCAGTACTTC. Its protein product is CSARALQGLETQYF.

Comment on this clonotype: A read error is possible here, since a much larger clone lies one base away. The genes are TRBV7-6 and TRBJ2-5, with a tentative D call TRBD2 (6 bases). Germline V gives CDR1 SGHVS, CDR2 FNYEAQ. The CDR3 is 17 residues long. CDR3 residues: CASSLAAGREIGETQYF. The CDR3, as DNA: TGTGCTAGCAGCTTAGCGGCCGGCAGGGAGATAGGAGAGACCCAGTACTTC.

Remarks on this clonotype: This may be a read error: a much more frequent sequence differs by one nucleotide. V and J are TRBV6-1 and TRBJ2-1; maybe TRBD1 (5 bases). Germline assignment: CDR1 MNHNS and CDR2 SASEGT. Trimming stripped 6 bases from V and 1 base from J, with 13 bases between. This CDR3 contains 15 residues. CDR3 amino acids: CASSPLGASYNEQFF. The CDR3 DNA sequence: TGTGCCAGCAGCCCTCTAGGGGCTTCCTACAATGAGCAGTTCTTC.

This clonotype was counted many times. The chain recombines TRBV6-2 or TRBV6-3 with TRBJ2-1; TRBD2 matches at 10 bases. The germline V gene has CDR1 MNHEY and CDR2 SVGEGT. With 2 bases clipped from V and 0 bases from J, the junction kept 1 base outside the gene matches. The CDR3 is made up of 16 amino acids. CDR3 nucleotides: TGTGCCAGCAGTTACAGGACTAGCGGCTCCTACAATGAGCAGTTCTTC. It translates to CASSYRTSGSYNEQFF.

The chain uses TRBV12-3 or TRBV12-4 and TRBJ2-7; 10 bases map to TRBD2. The CDR3 runs to 15 residues. The trim removed 5 bases at V and 5 bases at J, leaving 9 bases unmatched. CDR3 amino acids: CASSPRASGSNEQYF. In DNA, the CDR3 is TGTGCCAGCAGTCCCCGGGCTAGCGGGAGTAACGAGCAGTACTTC.

Remarks on this clonotype: A much larger clone is a single base away; this may be a read error. The chain carries TRBV12-3 or TRBV12-4 and TRBJ2-7, with D uncertain. The CDR3 sequence is 15 residues long. The CDR3 spells CDSSPPVPLENEQYF. The CDR3 DNA reads as TGTGACAGCAGTCCACCGGTCCCTCTCGAAAACGAGCAGTACTTC.

This chain uses TRBV19 with TRBJ2-2; tentative D call: TRBD1 (5 bases). The CDR3 sequence is 14 residues long. Looked up from germline, CDR1 is LNHDA and CDR2 is SQIVND (reference sequence). V lost 6 bases and J 6 bases, leaving 14 bases between the germline ends. The CDR3 bases are TGTGCCAGTAGGACCCCAGGGTTAGCCGGGGAGCTGTTTTTT. Translation: CASRTPGLAGELFF.

This clonotype occurred many times. The chain carries TRBV7-2 and TRBJ1-2; D might be TRBD1 (5 bases). The CDR3 is 13 amino acids. V lost 8 bases and J 7 bases, leaving 17 bases between the germline ends. The germline V gene has CDR1 SGHTA and CDR2 FQGNSA. CDR3 DNA sequence: TGTGCCAGCCGCGGGGGGGGTTTCTCTGGCTACACCTTC. Translation gives CASRGGGFSGYTF.